This T cell receptor beta chain is drawn from a study of T-cell reconstitution after alpha-beta-depleted transplantation in children. Unique molecular identifiers were used in preparing the TCRbeta library. In TCRdb, the PCR reads were re-called with MiXCR into one record per CDR3 protein. This sample has 250,000 to 350,000 distinct CDR3 sequences, with 9.9% found just once. This CDR3 is 14 amino acids long. V was trimmed by 0 bases and J by 0 bases, leaving 8 bases between them. Germline V lookup: CDR1 DFQATT, CDR2 SNEGSKA (reference sequence). This clonotype turned up a few times. Specimen: PBMCs from the stem cell graft donor, collected from the stem cell graft. This clonotype was sampled from a human donor who donated a stem cell graft to a child with SCID. The chain is built from TRBV20-1 and TRBJ2-5; D gene unclear. The CDR3 coding sequence is TGCAGTGCTAGAGACTATGACTACCAAGAGACCCAGTACTTC. The encoded protein is CSARDYDYQETQYF.